This passage covers 31 T cell receptor beta chains from one sample sequenced in a study of cytomegalovirus exposure and HLA in healthy donors. The PCR contained 60 Vbeta and 13 Jbeta primers. Assay used: immunoSEQ multiplex PCR; TCRdb lists only in-frame clones, some missing. In all, the sample yields some 140,000 clones. The sample consisted of PBMCs. These receptors originate from a woman aged 40 to 55 in good health and CMV-seronegative.

The V and J genes are TRBV11-3 and TRBJ2-5; D is perhaps TRBD2 (7 bases). This CDR3 spans 15 amino acids. Trimming removed 1 base from V and 5 bases from J, with 14 bases in between. The V gene's germline CDR1 is SGHNT and CDR2 YENEEA. The CDR3 spells CASSLAGGGGETQYF. The CDR3 region has the DNA TGTGCCAGCAGCTTAGCCGGCGGGGGCGGGGAGACCCAGTACTTC. The full variable domain, its missing parts supplied by reference TRBV11-3 and TRBJ2-5, is EAGVVQSPRYKIIEKKQPVAFWCNPISGHNTLYWYLQNLGQGPELLIRYENEEAVDDSQLPKDRFSAERLKGVDSTLKIQPAELGDSAVYLCASSLAGGGGETQYFGPGTRLLVL.

CDR3 sequence: CASRTGGSNQPQHF. The CDR3 bases are TGTGCCAGCAGGACAGGGGGGAGCAATCAGCCCCAGCATTTT. The chain is built from TRBV6-1 and TRBJ1-5, with 9 bases identical to TRBD1. The V gene end was trimmed by 6 bases and the J gene end by 1 base; junction bases not matched to a gene: 1. The CDR3 has 14 amino acids. CDR1 and CDR2 (germline): MNHNS, SASEGT.

The chain carries TRBV7-3 and TRBJ1-1; 8 positions match TRBD1. Germline V gene lookup returns CDR1 SGHTA and CDR2 FQGTGA. V lost 5 bases, J lost 1 base, and 6 bases stayed unmatched. The CDR3 runs 15 residues. CDR3 in amino acids: CASSAAGTGNTEAFF. The DNA of the CDR3 is TGTGCCAGCAGCGCCGCCGGGACAGGGAACACTGAAGCTTTCTTT.

The chain is built from TRBV5-4 and TRBJ2-1, with D hard to call. CDR1 is SGHNT and CDR2 is YYREEE in the germline V gene (reference sequence). This CDR3 spans 14 amino acids. With 3 bases removed from V and 5 bases from J, the gap between germline ends came to 12 bases. The chain's CDR3 is CASSSESRDNEQFF. The DNA of the CDR3 is TGTGCCAGCAGCTCGGAGAGTCGGGACAATGAGCAGTTCTTC.

This chain joins TRBV7-9 and TRBJ1-2; 7 positions match TRBD1. Germline trimming cut 1 base from V and 3 bases from J; bases unmatched to any gene: 14. The germline CDR1 and CDR2 sequences are SEHNR and FQNEAQ (reference sequence). CDR3 length: 18 amino acids. CDR3 region: CASSLVGSGGRSDYGYTF. CDR3 coding DNA: TGTGCCAGCAGCTTAGTGGGGTCAGGGGGTCGTTCTGACTATGGCTACACCTTC.

The genes are TRBV7-3 and TRBJ2-1; 9 positions match TRBD1. Germline V gene lookup returns CDR1 SGHTA and CDR2 FQGTGA. Trimming cost V 1 base and J 5 bases; bases outside gene matches: 3. The CDR3 has 15 amino acids. The chain's CDR3 is CASSLIGTGHNEQFF. CDR3 bases: TGTGCCAGCAGCTTAATCGGGACAGGGCACAATGAGCAGTTCTTC.

This sequence joins TRBV6-6 and TRBJ1-2, with TRBD1 matching 7 bases. V shed 5 bases, J shed 4 bases, and the junction held 13 bases outside the gene matches. The CDR3 runs to 16 residues. Germline V gives CDR1 MNHNY, CDR2 SVGAGI (reference sequence). The CDR3 nucleotides are TGTGCCAGCAGTGGCGGGACAGATGATAGAAGCTATGGCTACACCTTC. This sequence encodes CASSGGTDDRSYGYTF.

This rearrangement joins TRBV18 to TRBJ1-5; 9 nucleotides agree with TRBD1. V shed 3 bases, J shed 5 bases, and the junction held 5 bases outside the gene matches. CDR3 length equals 15 residues. The germline gives CDR1 KGHSH, CDR2 LQKENI. CDR3 protein: CASSPGTGYHQPQHF. The CDR3, as DNA: TGTGCCAGCTCACCCGGGACAGGGTATCATCAGCCCCAGCATTTT.

V is TRBV7-3 and J is TRBJ2-2; 8 positions match TRBD2. After removal of 5 bases from V and 1 base from J, the junction contained 6 bases not matched to a gene. Germline-derived CDR1 and CDR2 are SGHTA and FQGTGA. The CDR3 length is 16 residues. The CDR3 sequence is CASSHPSGLNTGELFF. The CDR3 DNA follows: TGTGCCAGCAGCCACCCTAGCGGGCTGAACACCGGGGAGCTGTTTTTT.

V gene TRBV7-8 combines with J gene TRBJ2-6, with D unresolved. Per the germline V gene, CDR1 is SGHVS and CDR2 is FQNEAQ. Trimming shortened V by 3 bases and J by 0 bases, and 18 bases separated the two germline ends. The length of the CDR3 is 19 residues. The CDR3 is CASSFKRNDGSSGANVLTF. CDR3 in DNA: TGTGCCAGCAGCTTCAAAAGAAATGATGGCAGCTCTGGGGCCAACGTCCTGACTTTC.

The chain joins TRBV6-5 to TRBJ2-5; possible D gene TRBD1, 5 bases. This CDR3 contains 14 residues. In germline, CDR1 is MNHEY, CDR2 SVGAGI. V was shortened by 0 bases and J by 2 bases, with 7 bases between the two germline ends. Here the CDR3 reads CASSYSAGQETQYF. Written as DNA, the CDR3 is TGTGCCAGCAGTTACTCCGCAGGGCAAGAGACCCAGTACTTC.

The genes are TRBV19 and TRBJ2-2; TRBD2 agrees at 9 bases. The CDR3 is 15 residues long. V lost 6 bases and J lost 7; bases outside the gene matches: 9. Germline values: CDR1 LNHDA, CDR2 SQIVND (reference sequence). The CDR3 region is CASRPRGGLNGELFF. DNA for the CDR3: TGTGCCAGTAGACCGCGGGGGGGCCTGAACGGGGAGCTGTTTTTT.

The chain is built from TRBV7-2 and TRBJ1-1; TRBD1 aligns across 9 bases. V shed 3 bases, J shed 4 bases, and the junction held 6 bases outside the gene matches. Germline V gives CDR1 SGHTA, CDR2 FQGNSA. CDR3 length: 15 residues. In DNA form, the CDR3 reads TGTGCCAGCAGCTTTGTGACAGGGGGGGGCACTGAAGCTTTCTTT. It specifies CASSFVTGGGTEAFF.

This chain joins TRBV5-6 and TRBJ2-5; 8 positions match TRBD1. The end of the DNA aligns better with TRBJ2-7, so the J call may be wrong. This CDR3 spans 15 amino acids. Germline values: CDR1 SGHDT, CDR2 YYEEEE. The CDR3 DNA reads TGTGCCAGCAGCTTCCAGGACAGGGAGTCCTACGAGCAGTACTTC. Protein sequence: CASSFQDRESYEQYF.

The V call is TRBV7-2, the J call TRBJ1-3; D gene ambiguous. The V gene lost 2 bases and the J gene lost 0 bases, with 8 bases spanning the gap. This CDR3 spans 15 amino acids. The germline V gene has CDR1 SGHTA and CDR2 FQGNSA. The CDR3 DNA is TGTGCCAGCAGCTTATACGAGAGCTCTGGAAACACCATATATTTT. It encodes CASSLYESSGNTIYF. Combining the CDR3 with reference TRBV7-2 and TRBJ1-3 gives the whole variable domain GAGVSQSPSNKVTEKGKDVELRCDPISGHTALYWYRQSLGQGLEFLIYFQGNSAPDKSGLPSDRFSAERTGGSVSTLTIQRTQQEDSAVYLCASSLYESSGNTIYFGEGSWLTVV.

This rearrangement joins TRBV6-5 to TRBJ2-5, with 7 bases fitting TRBD1. CDR1 is MNHEY, CDR2 SVGAGI, per germline. V lost 1 base to trimming and J lost 7 bases; unmatched junction nucleotides: 9. This CDR3 spans 15 amino acids. CDR3 protein: CASSYFMTGLRTQYF. In DNA, the CDR3 is TGTGCCAGCAGTTACTTCATGACAGGGTTAAGGACCCAGTACTTC.

The chain uses TRBV9 and TRBJ2-2, with TRBD1 matching over 8 bases. The CDR3 sequence is 15 residues long. The germline gives CDR1 SGDLS, CDR2 YYNGEE. V lost 2 bases to trimming and J lost 6 bases; unmatched junction nucleotides: 6. CDR3 DNA sequence: TGTGCCAGCAGCGTTATCCAGGGGGCCTCCGGGGAGCTGTTTTTT. Its translation: CASSVIQGASGELFF.

The gene calls are TRBV7-3 and TRBJ2-1; TRBD2 aligns across 9 bases. The V gene's germline CDR1 is SGHTA and CDR2 FQGTGA. V trimming: 4 bases; J trimming: 5 bases; junction bases outside the gene matches: 3. The CDR3 runs 14 residues. The chain's CDR3 is CASSWIAGDNEQFF. Written as DNA, the CDR3 is TGTGCCAGCAGCTGGATAGCGGGGGACAATGAGCAGTTCTTC. The full variable domain, its missing parts supplied by reference TRBV7-3 and TRBJ2-1, is GAGVSQTPSNKVTEKGKYVELRCDPISGHTALYWYRQSLGQGPEFLIYFQGTGAADDSGLPNDRFFAVRPEGSVSTLKIQRTERGDSAVYLCASSWIAGDNEQFFGPGTRLTVL.

The V gene is TRBV4-3, the J gene TRBJ1-2; TRBD1 is a possible D gene (5 bases). From germline, CDR1 is LGHNA and CDR2 YSLEER. The CDR3 covers 16 residues. The germline V and J ends were trimmed by 0 bases and 4 bases, with 15 bases remaining between them. CDR3 loop: CASSQDAGLGGYGYTF. The CDR3 region has the DNA TGCGCCAGCAGCCAAGATGCAGGACTGGGGGGCTATGGCTACACCTTC.

V gene TRBV7-3 combines with J gene TRBJ2-6; possible D gene TRBD2, 5 bases. Germline CDR1 reads SGHTA; CDR2 reads FQGTGA. There are 15 residues in the CDR3. The ends were cut back, 2 bases at V and 2 bases at J, with 7 bases in the middle. CDR3 sequence (DNA): TGTGCCAGCAGCTTAGCGGGTCCTGGGGCCAACGTCCTGACTTTC. Residues: CASSLAGPGANVLTF.

This rearrangement joins TRBV5-1 to TRBJ1-3; D gene unclear. In germline, CDR1 is SGHRS, CDR2 YFSETQ. Trimming took off 4 bases at V and 4 bases at J, with 15 bases between the two ends. The CDR3 sequence is 15 residues long. This chain's CDR3 is CASSPAGREGNTIYF. In DNA form, the CDR3 reads TGCGCCAGCAGCCCGGCCGGAAGGGAGGGAAACACCATATATTTT. Together with reference TRBV5-1 and TRBJ1-3, the CDR3 gives the full variable domain: KAGVTQTPRYLIKTRGQQVTLSCSPISGHRSVSWYQQTPGQGLQFLFEYFSETQRNKGNFPGRFSGRQFSNSRSEMNVSTLELGDSALYLCASSPAGREGNTIYFGEGSWLTVV.

This rearrangement joins TRBV18 to TRBJ1-6, with a weak D call TRBD1 (5 bases). Between the trimmed V and J ends, which lost 3 bases and 6 bases, there was a span of 12 bases. CDR3 size: 15 residues. Germline V gene data show CDR1 as KGHSH and CDR2 as LQKENI. CDR3 sequence reads: CASSPGRVGNSPLHF. DNA for the CDR3: TGTGCCAGCTCACCGGGCAGGGTTGGTAATTCACCCCTCCACTTT.

V gene TRBV2 combines with J gene TRBJ2-7; D call uncertain. This CDR3 spans 11 amino acids. From germline, CDR1 is SNHLY and CDR2 FYNNEI. V was trimmed by 6 bases and J by 7 bases, leaving 10 bases between them. The CDR3 region has the DNA TGTGCCAGCAGCGCTCCCCGGGAGCAGTACTTC. This codes for CASSAPREQYF.

The chain employs TRBV27 and TRBJ2-3, with D possibly being TRBD2 (6 bases). The CDR3 is 12 amino acids. The ends were cut back, 6 bases at V and 3 bases at J, with 7 bases in the middle. Germline V gives CDR1 MNHEY, CDR2 SMNVEV (reference sequence). The CDR3 DNA sequence: TGTGCCAGCAGGGGGACTACAGATACGCAGTATTTT. This sequence encodes CASRGTTDTQYF.

This chain connects TRBV6-4 to TRBJ2-7; no reliable D call. From germline, CDR1 is MRHNA and CDR2 SNTAGT. V was shortened by 0 bases and J by 6 bases, with 18 bases between the two germline ends. This CDR3 comprises 16 residues. The CDR3 DNA reads TGTGCCAGCAGTGACTCGATGGCGGAGCGCCCATCCGAGCAGTACGTC. It is translated as CASSDSMAERPSEQYV.

The chain links TRBV9 to TRBJ1-2; TRBD1 matches 8 bases. With 2 bases clipped from V and 6 bases from J, the junction kept 15 bases outside the gene matches. The CDR3 has 17 amino acids. CDR1 is SGDLS and CDR2 is YYNGEE in the germline V gene. The DNA for the CDR3 is TGTGCCAGCAGCGTCTCGAACAGGGGGTACAACATCGATGGCTACACCTTC. Translating it yields CASSVSNRGYNIDGYTF. Complete variable domain (other parts from reference TRBV9 and TRBJ1-2): DSGVTQTPKHLITATGQRVTLRCSPRSGDLSVYWYQQSLDQGLQFLIQYYNGEERAKGNILERFSAQQFPDLHSELNLSSLELGDSALYFCASSVSNRGYNIDGYTFGSGTRLTVV.

This chain joins TRBV5-1 and TRBJ1-1; 9 nucleotides line up with TRBD1. Trimming at V came to 2 bases and at J to 4 bases, leaving 6 bases not matched to a gene. The CDR3 is made up of 15 amino acids. The germline V gene has CDR1 SGHRS and CDR2 YFSETQ. The CDR3, as DNA: TGCGCCAGCAGCTTCACACAGGGGGCAGGCACTGAAGCTTTCTTT. It codes for CASSFTQGAGTEAFF.

Points on this clone: A read error may produce the germline difference seen at one junction end. This chain uses TRBV29-1 with TRBJ2-1; no firm D call. The CDR3 spans 13 residues. Germline CDR1 SQVTM, CDR2 ANQGSEA. The CDR3 coding sequence is TGCAGCGGGGCCCTTCTGACCGGCGATGAGCAGCTCTTC. Translated, it gives CSGALLTGDEQLF.

The chain combines TRBV28 with TRBJ2-4, with 9 bases aligning to TRBD1. The germline gives CDR1 MDHEN, CDR2 SYDVKM. This CDR3 is built from 15 residues. Trimming took 5 bases from V and 8 from J; bases not matched to a gene: 10. CDR3 coding DNA: TGTGCCAGCAGTACGCCGGGACAGGGTAGGGACATTCAGTACTTC. Protein: CASSTPGQGRDIQYF.

Details on this clone: The germline gene is not matched at one end of the junction; a read error may be the cause. The V gene is TRBV7-3, the J gene TRBJ2-7; 11 bases map to TRBD2. Germline CDR1 SGHTA, CDR2 FQGTGA. This CDR3 comprises 15 residues. The CDR3 protein is CASSITSGGNYEQYF. The CDR3 bases are TGTGCCAGCAGCATAACTAGCGGGGGCAACTACGAGCAGTACTTC.

The chain couples TRBV5-1 to TRBJ1-2; D gene ambiguous. CDR3 length: 13 residues. The germline gives CDR1 SGHRS, CDR2 YFSETQ. Trimming took 2 bases from V and 5 from J, leaving 10 bases between them. The CDR3 protein is CASSLSGEYGYTF. Here the CDR3 DNA reads TGCGCCAGCAGCTTATCCGGGGAATATGGCTACACCTTC. Full variable domain (missing parts from reference TRBV5-1 and TRBJ1-2): KAGVTQTPRYLIKTRGQQVTLSCSPISGHRSVSWYQQTPGQGLQFLFEYFSETQRNKGNFPGRFSGRQFSNSRSEMNVSTLELGDSALYLCASSLSGEYGYTFGSGTRLTVV.